One and the same sample provided the 11 T cell receptor beta chains below, sequenced in a study of blood T cell repertoires in COVID-19. Profiled with immunoSEQ multiplex PCR; TCRdb holds only in-frame clones, not every one. The sample carries 100,000 to 120,000 clones, about 84% recorded once. Source material: peripheral blood. The receptors come from a man over 45 with acute or convalescent COVID-19.

The rearrangement joins TRBV29-1 to TRBJ1-4; a weak D match, TRBD1 (6 bases). Trimming shortened V by 0 bases and J by 5 bases, and 16 bases separated the two germline ends. The germline V gene has CDR1 SQVTM and CDR2 ANQGSEA. This CDR3 contains 16 residues. The CDR3: CSVEDRARQGNEKLFF. In DNA form, the CDR3 reads TGCAGCGTTGAAGATCGAGCGAGGCAGGGGAATGAAAAACTGTTTTTT.

The CDR3 sequence: CASSQALQDRAGETQYF. The CDR3 nucleotides read TGTGCCAGCAGCCAAGCCCTTCAGGACAGGGCAGGGGAGACCCAGTACTTC. The J gene is TRBJ2-5, the V gene TRBV3-1 (or the pseudogene TRBV3-2); 8 nucleotides match TRBD1. Germline CDR1 is LGHDT and CDR2 is YNNKEL (reference sequence). This CDR3 has 17 residues. V was pared by 1 base and J by 5 bases, with 12 bases of the junction left unmatched.

The chain couples TRBV3-1 (or the pseudogene TRBV3-2) to TRBJ1-4; D remains unclear. The CDR3 has 13 residues. V lost 0 bases to trimming and J lost 14 bases, with 13 bases between them. Looked up from germline, CDR1 is LGHDT and CDR2 is YNNKEL (reference sequence). The CDR3 bases are TGTGCCAGCAGCCAAGATGCGGGGTCTCGGCTGTTTTTT. This codes for CASSQDAGSRLFF.

The gene calls are TRBV5-1 and TRBJ2-5; D perhaps matches TRBD1 (5 bases). The CDR3 sequence is 15 residues long. Between the trimmed V and J ends, which lost 3 bases and 0 bases, there was a span of 12 bases. Germline assignment: CDR1 SGHRS and CDR2 YFSETQ. The DNA of the CDR3 is TGCGCCAGCAGCTGGGGCCGGACCGACCAAGAGACCCAGTACTTC. Amino acid sequence: CASSWGRTDQETQYF.

V and J are TRBV18 and TRBJ2-1; perhaps TRBD2 as D (6 bases). CDR3 size: 16 residues. V lost 2 bases and J 2 bases, leaving 13 bases between the germline ends. CDR1 is KGHSH and CDR2 is LQKENI in the germline V gene. CDR3 loop: CASSPLRGSPYNEQFF. CDR3 coding DNA: TGTGCCAGCTCACCATTGCGGGGTTCGCCCTACAATGAGCAGTTCTTC.

The J gene is TRBJ1-2, the V gene TRBV6-5; 7 positions match TRBD1. Germline trimming cut 3 bases from V and 6 bases from J; bases unmatched to any gene: 10. The CDR3 loop spans 15 amino acids. Per the germline V gene, CDR1 is MNHEY and CDR2 is SVGAGI. In nucleotides, the CDR3 is TGTGCCAGCAGTTATCGGGCAGGGGGTTCCGATGGCTACACCTTC. Protein: CASSYRAGGSDGYTF.

The chain employs TRBV6-5 and TRBJ1-4; tentatively, D is TRBD1 (5 bases). The CDR3 spans 12 residues. Per the germline V gene, CDR1 is MNHEY and CDR2 is SVGAGI. The V end lost 2 bases, the J end lost 12 bases, and 10 bases lay between the germline ends. The CDR3 DNA reads TGTGCCAGCAGTTACGGCGGGACCGAACTGTTTTTT. Amino acids: CASSYGGTELFF.

The chain recombines TRBV2 with TRBJ2-1; D not resolved. Trimming took off 5 bases at V and 0 bases at J, with 11 bases between the two ends. The CDR3 covers 15 residues. Germline values: CDR1 SNHLY, CDR2 FYNNEI. Written as DNA, the CDR3 is TGTGCCAGCAGTAAAGGGTCCAGCTCCTACAATGAGCAGTTCTTC. Protein: CASSKGSSSYNEQFF. The complete variable domain, with remaining parts taken from reference TRBV2 and TRBJ2-1, reads EPEVTQTPSHQVTQMGQEVILRCVPISNHLYFYWYRQILGQKVEFLVSFYNNEISEKSEIFDDQFSVERPDGSNFTLKIRSTKLEDSAMYFCASSKGSSSYNEQFFGPGTRLTVL.

This chain links TRBV5-6 with TRBJ1-1; D not resolved. The germline CDR1 and CDR2 sequences are SGHDT and YYEEEE. The V and J ends lost 0 bases and 3 bases respectively, with 9 bases between them. The CDR3 has 14 amino acids. The CDR3 here is CASSLAVGDTEAFF. The CDR3 nucleotides read TGTGCCAGCAGCTTGGCCGTCGGGGACACTGAAGCTTTCTTT.

This clone appeared a single time. The chain combines TRBV11-2 with TRBJ2-2; D gene uncertain. This CDR3 is built from 15 residues. Germline-derived CDR1 and CDR2 are SGHAT and FQNNGV. V was trimmed by 4 bases and J by 1 base, leaving 10 bases between them. CDR3 bases: TGTGCCAGCAGCTCCCCCTACAGGAACACCGGGGAGCTGTTTTTT. It yields the protein CASSSPYRNTGELFF.

This clone was detected once. The gene calls are TRBV5-1 and TRBJ1-1, with 7 bases identical to TRBD1. V lost 5 bases, J lost 4 bases, and 8 bases stayed unmatched. Per the germline V gene, CDR1 is SGHRS and CDR2 is YFSETQ. The CDR3 length is 14 residues. The CDR3 nucleotides are TGCGCCAGCAGTTTAGGGGGCTCGGTCACTGAAGCTTTCTTT. It specifies CASSLGGSVTEAFF.